The TCR beta chain under discussion was sequenced for a study of beta chain features in type 1 diabetes. Overall study context: Age, gender, cell numbers and subset yield matched between patients and controls. Study-wide points: In patients and controls equally, PCR might favor templates that are shorter. There was a moderate but significant shortening of TCRB CDR3s in all four CD4+ subsets of Type 1 diabetes patients.

Investigators reverse transcribed all isolated RNA, so they sequenced expressed TCRB transcripts. Data came from immunoSEQ multiplex PCR; TCRdb stores just in-frame clones and leaves some out. The data hold under 300,000 clones, with about a fifth observed a single time. Germline trimming cut 4 bases from V and 2 bases from J; bases unmatched to any gene: 3. Per germline, CDR1 SGHNT and CDR2 YYREEE (reference sequence). This CDR3 has 15 amino acids. Only one heparinised blood draw was taken per donor, and its volume averaged about 120 mL. Purity above 95% was achieved in all sorted populations. This clone was found a few times. Its antigen is not known.

The V and J genes are TRBV5-4 and TRBJ2-3; 11 bases line up with TRBD2. This TCR was sampled from a woman aged 40-49 years with type 1 diabetes. Material for sequencing was naive CD4+ T cells from blood. The DNA for the CDR3 is TGTGCCAGCAGCCCGACTAGCGGGAACACAGATACGCAGTATTTT. As protein: CASSPTSGNTDTQYF.